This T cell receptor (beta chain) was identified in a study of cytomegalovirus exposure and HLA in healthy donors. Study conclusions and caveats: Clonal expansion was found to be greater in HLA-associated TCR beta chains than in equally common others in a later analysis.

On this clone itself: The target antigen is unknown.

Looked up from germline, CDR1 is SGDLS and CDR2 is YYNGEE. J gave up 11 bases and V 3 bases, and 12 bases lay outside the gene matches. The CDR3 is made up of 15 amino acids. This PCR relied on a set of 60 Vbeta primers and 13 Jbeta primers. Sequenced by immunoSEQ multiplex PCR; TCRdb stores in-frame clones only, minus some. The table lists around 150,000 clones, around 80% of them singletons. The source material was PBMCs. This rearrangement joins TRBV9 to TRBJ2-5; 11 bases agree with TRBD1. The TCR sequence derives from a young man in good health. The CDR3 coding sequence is TGTGCCAGCAGCGCCCATCCGGGACAGGGGGGGGAGCAGTACTTC. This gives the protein CASSAHPGQGGEQYF.